A selection of T cell receptor beta chains follows, all from one sample in a study of naive and memory T cell subsets. One entry per CDR3 protein results from TCRdb running MiXCR on the UMI-ligation and nested PCR reads. The sample lists over 110,000 distinct CDR3 sequences, about 20% occurring once. What was sequenced was naive CD8+ T cells from blood. All receptors derive from a human donor in good health. CDR3s leave out the opening cysteine and the closing phenylalanine or tryptophan.

J gene: TRBJ2-1; V gene: TRBV28; CDR3 protein: ASSSAGWSYNEQF
J gene: TRBJ2-3; V gene: TRBV15; CDR3 protein: ATSRGLALSTDTQY
J gene: TRBJ1-2; V gene: TRBV7-9; CDR3 protein: ASSSQTGQDNYGYT
J gene: TRBJ2-7; V gene: TRBV28; CDR3 protein: ASSPLETGPVYHEQY
J gene: TRBJ1-6; V gene: TRBV28; CDR3 protein: ASQGNNSPLH
J gene: TRBJ2-3; V gene: TRBV12-3/TRBV12-4; CDR3 protein: ASSTHGSDTQY
J gene: TRBJ2-1; V gene: TRBV27; CDR3 protein: ASSLDSVAEQF
J gene: TRBJ2-2; V gene: TRBV14; CDR3 protein: ASSPWLTGELF
J gene: TRBJ2-5; V gene: TRBV11-2; CDR3 protein: ASSPEGAGEETQY
J gene: TRBJ2-3; V gene: TRBV2; CDR3 protein: ASIGLSNVGISTDTQY
J gene: TRBJ2-7; V gene: TRBV5-4; CDR3 protein: ASSFYVDRSNEQY
J gene: TRBJ2-1; V gene: TRBV7-8; CDR3 protein: ASSPGLAGVSSYNEQF
J gene: TRBJ2-7; V gene: TRBV28; CDR3 protein: AAWDNSYEQY
J gene: TRBJ1-2; V gene: TRBV29-1; CDR3 protein: SVEAGGYGYT
J gene: TRBJ2-5; V gene: TRBV6-5; CDR3 protein: ASQGSGSGETQY
J gene: TRBJ2-5; V gene: TRBV5-1; CDR3 protein: ASSLESEETQY
J gene: TRBJ2-7; V gene: TRBV7-8; CDR3 protein: ASSPPGTGTYEQY
J gene: TRBJ2-1; V gene: TRBV6-5; CDR3 protein: ASSSLTSGSADEQF
J gene: TRBJ1-1; V gene: TRBV5-8; CDR3 protein: ASSSEGGPGRGDTEAF
J gene: TRBJ2-3; V gene: TRBV12-3/TRBV12-4; CDR3 protein: ASSPRLADPTDTQY
J gene: TRBJ2-4; V gene: TRBV11-2; CDR3 protein: ASSVTVAKNIQY
J gene: TRBJ1-1; V gene: TRBV11-3; CDR3 protein: ASSPTDGYTEAF
J gene: TRBJ1-1; V gene: TRBV27; CDR3 protein: ASSSLSDSPTEAF
J gene: TRBJ1-5; V gene: TRBV3-1; CDR3 protein: ASSQDFRNQPQH
J gene: TRBJ2-3; V gene: TRBV15; CDR3 protein: ATSKRGRADTQY
J gene: TRBJ2-7; V gene: TRBV6-5; CDR3 protein: ASSYSMGQEYEQY
J gene: TRBJ2-7; V gene: TRBV7-6; CDR3 protein: ASSYRAMEANEQY
J gene: TRBJ2-7; V gene: TRBV4-1; CDR3 protein: ASSVGTGKQYEQY
J gene: TRBJ2-2; V gene: TRBV9; CDR3 protein: ASSPQRTDTGELF
J gene: TRBJ2-5; V gene: TRBV20-1; CDR3 protein: STKTDQETQY
J gene: TRBJ2-3; V gene: TRBV14; CDR3 protein: ASSHHSGRYTDTQY
J gene: TRBJ2-1; V gene: TRBV7-9; CDR3 protein: ASRKTGGSYNEQF
J gene: TRBJ1-2; V gene: TRBV10-3; CDR3 protein: AISEEGPRYT
J gene: TRBJ2-7; V gene: TRBV4-1; CDR3 protein: ASSQESGTGDEQY
J gene: TRBJ2-1; V gene: TRBV4-1; CDR3 protein: ASSQEHVTSQYNEQF
J gene: TRBJ2-7; V gene: TRBV19; CDR3 protein: ASTAGQGFSYEQY
J gene: TRBJ1-2; V gene: TRBV7-9; CDR3 protein: ASSLGATGGFTNGYT
J gene: TRBJ1-1; V gene: TRBV6-2/TRBV6-3; CDR3 protein: ASSYQLGAGGAF
J gene: TRBJ2-3; V gene: TRBV12-3/TRBV12-4; CDR3 protein: ASSLGGTSSTDTQY
J gene: TRBJ2-1; V gene: TRBV29-1; CDR3 protein: SVDIAGEYYNEQF
J gene: TRBJ2-7; V gene: TRBV20-1; CDR3 protein: SATWQLLAGGYYEQY
J gene: TRBJ2-3; V gene: TRBV14; CDR3 protein: ASSEYGATQY
J gene: TRBJ2-5; V gene: TRBV12-5; CDR3 protein: ASGTLRDWVQETQY
J gene: TRBJ1-1; V gene: TRBV16; CDR3 protein: ASSLQQGAYTEAF
J gene: TRBJ2-1; V gene: TRBV24-1; CDR3 protein: ATSDSDGYNEQF
J gene: TRBJ2-5; V gene: TRBV7-8; CDR3 protein: ASSLVPEETQY
J gene: TRBJ1-2; V gene: TRBV5-5; CDR3 protein: ASSFPGEDGYT
J gene: TRBJ2-2; V gene: TRBV15; CDR3 protein: ATSSSRNTGELF
J gene: TRBJ1-1; V gene: TRBV12-3/TRBV12-4; CDR3 protein: ASSPGPPADTEAF
J gene: TRBJ1-2; V gene: TRBV27; CDR3 protein: ASSLLADKDGYT
J gene: TRBJ2-1; V gene: TRBV20-1; CDR3 protein: SAKILGMEQF
J gene: TRBJ2-7; V gene: TRBV3-1; CDR3 protein: ASSQDVAGGPFYEQY
J gene: TRBJ1-1; V gene: TRBV13; CDR3 protein: ASSWGTGSGTEAF